These T cell receptor beta chains were read from a single sample in a study of spatial heterogeneity in lung cancer. MiXCR, run by TCRdb on the 5' RACE reads, gives a single entry per CDR3 protein. The sample contains about 36,000 distinct CDR3 sequences, around 6.9% of which appear only once. The sample consisted of PBMCs, taken at follow-up. The receptors derive from a male donor with early-stage non-small cell lung cancer. The CDR3 runs from the conserved cysteine through the conserved F or W. The D gene is left open where the match is weak. The size of a clone is reported for some rows only, either as once, few or many, or as a class for expanded clones.

j_gene	d_gene	abundance	v_gene	CDR3nt	CDR3aa
TRBJ2-3	TRBD1	many	TRBV7-8	TGTGCCAGCAGCTCATATTCCGGGACAGGGAACCCAGATACGCAGTATTTT	CASSSYSGTGNPDTQYF
TRBJ2-5	NA	NA	TRBV12-3/TRBV12-4	TGTGCCAGCAGTTTATATGGGGATGCGGAGACCCAGTACTTC	CASSLYGDAETQYF
TRBJ1-1	NA	many	TRBV6-5	TGTGCCAGCAGTTACTCTCGGAACGGGGACACTGAAGCTTTCTTT	CASSYSRNGDTEAFF
TRBJ2-3	TRBD2	many	TRBV5-1	TGCGCCAGCAGCCCTCCGCGGGAGCCAGATACGCAGTATTTT	CASSPPREPDTQYF
TRBJ2-7	NA	many	TRBV30	TGTGCCTGGACAGAGCAGGGCTACGAGCAGTACTTC	CAWTEQGYEQYF
TRBJ2-7	NA	many	TRBV10-1	TGCGCCAGCAGTGTCGGAGGGGAAGGCGAACTTACGAGGCAGTACTTC	CASSVGGEGELTRQYF
TRBJ2-7	NA	many	TRBV5-1	TGCGCCAGCAGCTTGGTTGGGGGAGGTGGGTACGAGCAGTACTTC	CASSLVGGGGYEQYF
TRBJ1-3	NA	NA	TRBV6-5	TGTGCCAGCAGTTATGGTAGGACTGGAAACACCATATATTTT	CASSYGRTGNTIYF
TRBJ1-6	NA	many	TRBV20-1	TGCAGTGCTAGGCAGGGGTTGGATAATTCACCCCTCCACTTT	CSARQGLDNSPLHF
TRBJ2-1	TRBD2	many	TRBV7-6	TGTGCCAGCAGCTTAGCCGGAAAGCGGGAGTACAATGAGCAGTTCTTC	CASSLAGKREYNEQFF
TRBJ2-2	TRBD1	NA	TRBV11-2	TGTGCCACCCGGAAACAGGGGATCGTCGGGGAGCTGTTTTTT	CATRKQGIVGELFF
TRBJ2-2	NA	many	TRBV7-3	TGTGCCAGCAGCTCCCGCGACAGGAGGGGGGAGCTGTTTTTT	CASSSRDRRGELFF
TRBJ2-2	NA	once	TRBV7-9	TGTGCCAGCAGCTTAGGAGGGTACGCCGGGGAGCTGTTTTTT	CASSLGGYAGELFF
TRBJ1-1	NA	many	TRBV20-1	TGCAGTGCTAGAGATCCACGGGGTACCACTGAAGCTTTCTTT	CSARDPRGTTEAFF
TRBJ2-7	TRBD1	NA	TRBV29-1	TGCAGCGTTGAAGGGGGACAGGGATACGAGCAGTACTTC	CSVEGGQGYEQYF
TRBJ1-4	NA	many	TRBV19	TGTGCCAGTAGTATAAGGGGAAACGAGAATGAAAAACTGTTTTTT	CASSIRGNENEKLFF
TRBJ1-6	NA	many	TRBV28	TGTGCCAGCACTACGGCTCTTGGGCCCCTCCACTTT	CASTTALGPLHF
TRBJ2-1	NA	many	TRBV6-6	TGTGCCAGCAGTTACTCCTACAATGAGCAGTTCTTC	CASSYSYNEQFF
TRBJ2-7	TRBD2	many	TRBV28	TGTGCCAGCAGTTTATGGGGGCAGGGAGCAGCGGGGGAACCATACGAGCAGTACTTC	CASSLWGQGAAGEPYEQYF
TRBJ2-6	TRBD1	many	TRBV7-9	TGTGCCAGCAGCCCTCTCCCAGGGGGCACCGGGGCCAACGTCCTGACTTTC	CASSPLPGGTGANVLTF
TRBJ1-4	NA	many	TRBV12-3/TRBV12-4	TGTGCCAGCAGTTTAACCTCATCTGGGGAAAAACTGTTTTTT	CASSLTSSGEKLFF
TRBJ1-1	TRBD1	many	TRBV19	TGTGCCAGTATACCGACAGGGGCGGCGGGCACTGAAGCTTTCTTT	CASIPTGAAGTEAFF
TRBJ2-7	NA	few	TRBV19	TGTGCCAGTAGTATAAGGGGCGGCGACGAGCAGTACTTC	CASSIRGGDEQYF
TRBJ1-5	NA	many	TRBV21-1	TGTGCCAGCACCCCAACGGGACAGGGGGTGAGGGCTTATCAGCCCCAGCATTTT	CASTPTGQGVRAYQPQHF
TRBJ2-2	TRBD2	many	TRBV9	TGTGCCAGCAGCGTAGGGGTAGCGGGCACCGGGGAGCTGTTTTTT	CASSVGVAGTGELFF
TRBJ1-1	NA	many	TRBV6-5	TGTGCCAGCAGTTACTCGCGAGGGGCCCCGGGGACTGAAGCTTTCTTT	CASSYSRGAPGTEAFF
TRBJ2-1	NA	many	TRBV2	TGTGCCAGCAGTGATGGCGGAACCCGGGGCAATGAGCAGTTCTTC	CASSDGGTRGNEQFF
TRBJ1-2	NA	few	TRBV25-1	TGTGCCAGCAGTGTTGTTCAGAACTATGGCTACACCTTC	CASSVVQNYGYTF
TRBJ2-1	TRBD1	many	TRBV6-2/TRBV6-3	TGTGCCAGTACCGGGACAGGGGGCTACAATGAGCAGTTCTTC	CASTGTGGYNEQFF
TRBJ1-2	NA	many	TRBV19	TGTGCCAGTAGTATAGGTTTCGGGGGATCTAACTATGGCTACACCTTC	CASSIGFGGSNYGYTF
TRBJ2-5	TRBD2	many	TRBV5-8	TGTGCCAGCAGCTTGGAGTTGTCGACTAGCGGGGTCCAAGAGACCCAGTACTTC	CASSLELSTSGVQETQYF
TRBJ1-6	NA	many	TRBV27	TGTGCCAGCAGCTCGATCGGGTCGGAACCAAATTCACCCCTCCACTTT	CASSSIGSEPNSPLHF
TRBJ1-1	TRBD1	many	TRBV18	TGTGCCAGCTCACCCGGGACAGACGAGGGCACTGAAGCTTTCTTT	CASSPGTDEGTEAFF